Each of the 24 T cell receptor beta chains below was sequenced from the same sample in a study of T cell repertoires in cytomegalovirus infection. From the reads, TCRdb called clonotypes with MiXCR, one entry per CDR3 protein. The profile shows 200,000 to 300,000 distinct CDR3 sequences, roughly 15% of them singletons. The material sequenced was PBMCs. The source of these receptors is a human donor in good health (CMV status not recorded). Some clones in this sample may be carry-over from other donors' samples.

The V call is TRBV29-1, the J call TRBJ1-2; D uncertain. This CDR3 spans 13 amino acids. The V gene lost 4 bases and the J gene lost 8 bases, with 17 bases spanning the gap. The germline V gene encodes CDR1 SQVTM and CDR2 ANQGSEA. CDR3 loop: CSVVSGEALGYTF. The CDR3 region has the DNA TGCAGCGTTGTATCTGGGGAAGCTTTAGGCTACACCTTC.

This clonotype was counted at least ten times. The rearrangement links TRBV11-2 to TRBJ2-7; a possible D gene is TRBD1 (6 bases). Per the germline V gene, CDR1 is SGHAT and CDR2 is FQNNGV. The CDR3 spans 14 residues. V was cut by 5 bases and J by 4 bases, with 15 bases left in between. CDR3 residues: CASSPLDRPYEQYF. In DNA form, the CDR3 reads TGTGCCAGCAGCCCTCTGGACAGACCGTACGAGCAGTACTTC. Variable domain in full (rest from reference TRBV11-2 and TRBJ2-7): EAGVAQSPRYKIIEKRQSVAFWCNPISGHATLYWYQQILGQGPKLLIQFQNNGVVDDSQLPKDRFSAERLKGVDSTLKIQPAKLEDSAVYLCASSPLDRPYEQYFGPGTRLTVT.

Many counts were recorded for this clonotype. The rearrangement links TRBV28 to TRBJ2-7; TRBD2 matches 9 bases. CDR1 and CDR2 (germline): MDHEN, SYDVKM. Losses at the gene ends were 8 bases for V and 2 bases for J; bases not matched to a gene: 4. The CDR3 covers 13 residues. CDR3 in DNA: TGTGCCAGCGGGTGGACTAGCGCCTACGAGCAGTACTTC. It codes for CASGWTSAYEQYF. The full variable domain, completed using reference TRBV28 and TRBJ2-7, is DVKVTQSSRYLVKRTGEKVFLECVQDMDHENMFWYRQDPGLGLRLIYFSYDVKMKEKGDIPEGYSVSREKKERFSLILESASTNQTSMYLCASGWTSAYEQYFGPGTRLTVT.

This clonotype was counted at least ten times. The chain has TRBV28 and TRBJ2-5, with D perhaps matching TRBD2 (5 bases). Trimming pared 9 bases from V and 4 bases from J, leaving 24 bases between. CDR3 length equals 16 residues. Germline CDR1 and CDR2: MDHEN and SYDVKM. CDR3 in amino acids: CASGSALHGRGETQYF. As DNA, the CDR3 is TGTGCCAGTGGTTCGGCCCTACATGGGAGAGGAGAGACCCAGTACTTC.

The chain has TRBV2 and TRBJ2-6; no clear D gene. The CDR3 is made up of 14 amino acids. Germline-derived CDR1 and CDR2 are SNHLY and FYNNEI. Trimming took off 2 bases at V and 1 base at J, with 3 bases between the two ends. CDR3 nucleotides: TGTGCCAGCAGTGAACGGTCTGGGGCCAACGTCCTGACTTTC. Encoded protein: CASSERSGANVLTF.

At least ten counts were recorded for this clonotype. The chain has TRBV12-3 or TRBV12-4 and TRBJ1-5, with unresolved D. This CDR3 region has 12 residues. Trimming took 3 bases from V and 5 from J, leaving 5 bases between them. Here the CDR3 DNA reads TGTGCCAGCAGTTTCAATTATCAGCCCCAGCATTTT. Translated, it gives CASSFNYQPQHF.

This clonotype was seen many times. This chain joins TRBV29-1 and TRBJ2-1, with D maybe TRBD2 (6 bases). V was pared by 7 bases and J by 7 bases, with 17 bases between. The germline gives CDR1 SQVTM, CDR2 ANQGSEA. The CDR3 length is 13 residues. CDR3 sequence: CSGRSAAGNEQFF. CDR3 coding DNA: TGCAGCGGTAGATCAGCGGCGGGGAATGAGCAGTTCTTC.

This clonotype was recorded at least ten times. The chain is built from TRBV11-3 and TRBJ2-1; D is unclear. V lost 5 bases and J lost 7, with 12 bases in between. The CDR3 sequence is 13 residues long. Per the germline V gene, CDR1 is SGHNT and CDR2 is YENEEA. The CDR3 spells CASSLAGENEQFF. The CDR3 DNA is TGTGCCAGCAGCCTGGCTGGGGAAAATGAGCAGTTCTTC.

The chain joins TRBV20-1 to TRBJ2-2; D is perhaps TRBD2 (5 bases). The CDR3 has 13 amino acids. Trimming pared 5 bases from V and 0 bases from J, leaving 7 bases between. Germline assignment: CDR1 DFQATT and CDR2 SNEGSKA (reference sequence). The chain's CDR3 is CSARTPNTGELFF. The CDR3 coding sequence is TGCAGTGCTCGGACTCCGAACACCGGGGAGCTGTTTTTT.

The V gene is TRBV20-1, the J gene TRBJ2-1; D is possibly TRBD1 (6 bases). Germline-derived CDR1 and CDR2 are DFQATT and SNEGSKA (reference sequence). CDR3 length equals 16 residues. Trimming stripped 2 bases from V and 0 bases from J, with 14 bases between. CDR3 protein: CSARSAQGSSYNEQFF. DNA of the CDR3: TGCAGTGCTAGATCGGCCCAGGGGAGCTCCTACAATGAGCAGTTCTTC.

Notes on this clonotype: The junction departs from germline at one end; a sequencing error may be responsible. The chain employs TRBV12-3 or TRBV12-4 and TRBJ2-1, with 14 bases fitting TRBD2. This CDR3 spans 14 amino acids. The CDR3 nucleotides read TGTGCCTGCAGCAGGGGACTAGCGGGAGTTGGGCAGTTCTTC. This translates into CACSRGLAGVGQFF.

This clonotype has a count of ten or more. The V call is TRBV19, the J call TRBJ1-5, with D tentatively TRBD1 (5 bases). Trimming took 11 bases from V and 5 from J, leaving 16 bases between them. CDR3 length equals 13 residues. CDR1 and CDR2 (germline): LNHDA, SQIVND (reference sequence). The CDR3 sequence is CAGPRGNDQPQHF. Here the CDR3 DNA reads TGTGCCGGCCCTCGGGGCAACGATCAGCCCCAGCATTTT.

With regard to this clonotype: One end of the junction is discordant with germline, which a read error may explain. The rearrangement joins TRBV7-2 to TRBJ1-1; D ambiguous. The V gene's germline CDR1 is SGHTA and CDR2 FQGNSA. CDR3 size: 11 residues. CDR3 residues: CASGFRTEAFF. For the CDR3, the DNA is TGTGCCAGCGGCTTCCGAACTGAAGCTTTCTTT.

This chain connects TRBV7-9 to TRBJ1-2, with D unresolved. Germline CDR1 SEHNR, CDR2 FQNEAQ (reference sequence). V lost 6 bases and J lost 4, with 18 bases in between. The CDR3 is 15 residues long. The CDR3 nucleotides read TGTGCCAGCAGATCTGACCCGAGTTCTCTCTATGGCTACACCTTC. Translated: CASRSDPSSLYGYTF.

V and J are TRBV7-9 and TRBJ1-2, with TRBD1 matching 7 bases. V trimming: 5 bases; J trimming: 8 bases; junction bases outside the gene matches: 14. Germline V CDR1 and CDR2: SEHNR, FQNEAQ (reference sequence). The CDR3 length is 15 residues. CDR3 in DNA: TGTGCCAGCAGCGGGACAGCCTTACGTCTCTGGGGCTACACCTTC. Translation: CASSGTALRLWGYTF.

To note about this clonotype: A single base separates this from a much larger clone, so it may be a read error. This sequence joins TRBV28 and TRBJ1-1; 7 nucleotides line up with TRBD1. This CDR3 spans 15 amino acids. Germline V lookup: CDR1 MDHEN, CDR2 SYDVKM. CDR3 nucleotide sequence: TGTGTCAGCAGGGGGGCGGTCAGCATGAACACTGAAGCTTTCTTT. It codes for CVSRGAVSMNTEAFF. The whole variable domain, filled in from reference TRBV28 and TRBJ1-1, reads DVKVTQSSRYLVKRTGEKVFLECVQDMDHENMFWYRQDPGLGLRLIYFSYDVKMKEKGDIPEGYSVSREKKERFSLILESASTNQTSMYLCVSRGAVSMNTEAFFGQGTRLTVV.

There are many counts of this clonotype. The J gene is TRBJ2-7, the V gene TRBV29-1; the match to TRBD1 covers 11 bases. V trimming: 6 bases; J trimming: 0 bases; junction bases outside the gene matches: 4. The CDR3 covers 14 residues. CDR1 SQVTM and CDR2 ANQGSEA come from the germline V gene. The chain's CDR3 is CSVGGQGDSYEQYF. The CDR3 coding sequence is TGCAGCGTAGGGGGACAGGGGGACTCCTACGAGCAGTACTTC.

This clonotype was recorded a few times. The V and J genes are TRBV28 and TRBJ1-2; TRBD1 is a possible D gene (5 bases). The V and J ends lost 3 bases and 8 bases respectively, with 13 bases between them. The CDR3 totals 13 residues. Germline CDR1 is MDHEN and CDR2 is SYDVKM. The CDR3 nucleotides read TGTGCCAGCAGTTTGTCAATGGGGGAGGGCTACACCTTC. Translating it yields CASSLSMGEGYTF.

The V gene is TRBV7-4, the J gene TRBJ1-1; a weak D match, TRBD1 (5 bases). Trimming took off 5 bases at V and 1 base at J, with 17 bases between the two ends. The CDR3 extends over 16 amino acids. Germline-derived CDR1 and CDR2 are SGHVT and SQSDAQ. The CDR3 DNA reads as TGTGCCAGCAGCCCCCCCCGGGGCCAAGAGAACACTGAAGCTTTCTTT. Amino acids: CASSPPRGQENTEAFF.

This clonotype was observed at least ten times. The V gene is TRBV6-2 or TRBV6-3, the J gene TRBJ2-1; 7 bases agree with TRBD1. The CDR3 consists of 14 residues. From germline, CDR1 is MNHEY and CDR2 SVGEGT. With 7 bases clipped from V and 4 bases from J, the junction kept 7 bases outside the gene matches. The CDR3 loop reads CASKNRGEYNEQFF. CDR3 nucleotide sequence: TGTGCCAGCAAAAACAGGGGAGAGTACAATGAGCAGTTCTTC.

The chain couples TRBV11-2 to TRBJ2-1; 12 bases map to TRBD2. The CDR3 has 17 residues. Germline V lookup: CDR1 SGHAT, CDR2 FQNNGV. V was clipped by 3 bases and J by 4 bases; unmatched bases: 7. CDR3 nucleotide sequence: TGTGCCAGCAGCTTGAGACTAGCGGGGGACATTTACAATGAGCAGTTCTTC. Its protein is CASSLRLAGDIYNEQFF.

This clonotype was counted at least ten times. V and J are TRBV6-1 and TRBJ2-1; TRBD2 is a possible D gene (5 bases). The V gene's germline CDR1 is MNHNS and CDR2 SASEGT. Trimming shortened V by 3 bases and J by 0 bases, and 6 bases separated the two germline ends. The CDR3 is 14 amino acids. DNA for the CDR3: TGTGCCAGCAGTGACGGGGACTCCTACAATGAGCAGTTCTTC. Translating it yields CASSDGDSYNEQFF.

This clonotype has ten or more counts. The chain links TRBV7-8 to TRBJ1-2; 7 nucleotides match TRBD1. V shed 0 bases and J 5 bases; nucleotides not matched to a gene: 6. CDR1 and CDR2 from the germline V gene are SGHVS and FQNEAQ. The length of the CDR3 is 15 residues. This CDR3 reads CASSLAGDSLYGYTF. CDR3 in DNA: TGTGCCAGCAGCTTAGCGGGGGACAGCCTGTATGGCTACACCTTC. Complete variable domain (other parts from reference TRBV7-8 and TRBJ1-2): GAGVSQSPRYKVAKRGQDVALRCDPISGHVSLFWYQQALGQGPEFLTYFQNEAQLDKSGLPSDRFFAERPEGSVSTLKIQRTQQEDSAVYLCASSLAGDSLYGYTFGSGTRLTVV.

There are many counts of this clonotype. The chain links TRBV7-2 to TRBJ2-1; 10 positions match TRBD2. V was clipped by 3 bases and J by 0 bases; unmatched bases: 11. CDR1 and CDR2 (germline): SGHTA, FQGNSA. The CDR3 runs to 19 residues. In DNA form, the CDR3 reads TGTGCCAGCAGCTTGGGACCCAAGGGACTAGCGTTCTCCTACAATGAGCAGTTCTTC. Residues: CASSLGPKGLAFSYNEQFF.